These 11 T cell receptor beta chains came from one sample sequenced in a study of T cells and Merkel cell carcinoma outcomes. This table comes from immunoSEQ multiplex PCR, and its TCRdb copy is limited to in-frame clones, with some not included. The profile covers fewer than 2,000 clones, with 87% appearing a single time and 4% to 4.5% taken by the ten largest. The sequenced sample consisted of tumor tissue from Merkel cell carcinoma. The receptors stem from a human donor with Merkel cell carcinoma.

The CDR3 DNA follows: TGTGCCAGCACCGAGAGAGAGGGGGCGTATAATTCACCCCTCCACTTT. Its protein product is CASTEREGAYNSPLHF. This chain connects TRBV6-6 to TRBJ1-6; TRBD1 agrees at 7 bases. CDR3 length equals 16 residues. V was pared by 7 bases and J by 4 bases, with 10 bases of the junction left unmatched. Germline V gives CDR1 MNHNY, CDR2 SVGAGI (reference sequence).

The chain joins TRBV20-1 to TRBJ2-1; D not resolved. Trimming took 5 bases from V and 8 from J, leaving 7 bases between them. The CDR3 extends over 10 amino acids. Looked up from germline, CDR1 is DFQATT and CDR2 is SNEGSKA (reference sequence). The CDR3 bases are TGCAGTGCTGTAAGGGATGAGCAGTTCTTC. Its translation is CSAVRDEQFF.

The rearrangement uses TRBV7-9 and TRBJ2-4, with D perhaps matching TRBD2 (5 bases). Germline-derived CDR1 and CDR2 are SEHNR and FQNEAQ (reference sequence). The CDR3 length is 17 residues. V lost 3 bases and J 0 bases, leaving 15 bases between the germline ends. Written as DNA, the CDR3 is TGTGCCAGCAGCTTCCCAGGACTTGGATTAGCCAAAAACATTCAGTACTTC. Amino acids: CASSFPGLGLAKNIQYF. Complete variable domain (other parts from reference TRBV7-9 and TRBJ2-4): DTGVSQNPRHKITKRGQNVTFRCDPISEHNRLYWYRQTLGQGPEFLTYFQNEAQLEKSRLLSDRFSAERPKGSFSTLEIQRTEQGDSAMYLCASSFPGLGLAKNIQYFGAGTRLSVL.

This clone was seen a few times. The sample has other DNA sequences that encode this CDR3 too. CDR3: CASSVAGTDTQYF. The CDR3 DNA sequence: TGTGCCAGCAGCGTAGCAGGCACAGATACGCAGTATTTT. This chain joins TRBV9 and TRBJ2-3; D unresolved. The germline V gene has CDR1 SGDLS and CDR2 YYNGEE. The CDR3 runs to 13 residues. Trimming stripped 0 bases from V and 1 base from J, with 3 bases between.

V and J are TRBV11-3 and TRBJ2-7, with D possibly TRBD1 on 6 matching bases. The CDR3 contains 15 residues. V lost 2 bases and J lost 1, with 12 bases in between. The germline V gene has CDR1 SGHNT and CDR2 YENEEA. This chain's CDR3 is CASSLNQGRSYEQYF. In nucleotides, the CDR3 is TGTGCCAGCAGCTTAAATCAGGGGCGGTCCTACGAGCAGTACTTC.

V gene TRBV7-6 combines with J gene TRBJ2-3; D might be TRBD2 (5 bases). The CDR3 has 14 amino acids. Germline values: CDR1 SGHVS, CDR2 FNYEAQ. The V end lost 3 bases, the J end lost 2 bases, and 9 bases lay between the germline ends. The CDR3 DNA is TGTGCCAGCAGCTTGGAGGCAACCACAGATACGCAGTATTTT. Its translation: CASSLEATTDTQYF.

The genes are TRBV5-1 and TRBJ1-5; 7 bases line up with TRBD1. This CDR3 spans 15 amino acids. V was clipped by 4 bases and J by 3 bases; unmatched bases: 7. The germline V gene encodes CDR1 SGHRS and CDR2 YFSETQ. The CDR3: CASSPTGNNNQPQHF. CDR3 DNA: TGCGCCAGCAGCCCGACAGGGAATAACAATCAGCCCCAGCATTTT.

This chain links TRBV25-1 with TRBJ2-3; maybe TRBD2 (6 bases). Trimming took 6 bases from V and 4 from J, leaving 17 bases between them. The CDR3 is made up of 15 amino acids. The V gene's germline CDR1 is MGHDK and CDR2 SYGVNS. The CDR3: CASSFHGGAADTQYF. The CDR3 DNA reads TGTGCCAGCAGCTTCCATGGAGGGGCTGCAGATACGCAGTATTTT.

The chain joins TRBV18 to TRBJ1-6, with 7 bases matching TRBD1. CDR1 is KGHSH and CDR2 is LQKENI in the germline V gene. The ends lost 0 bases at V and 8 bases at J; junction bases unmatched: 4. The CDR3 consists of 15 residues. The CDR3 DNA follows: TGTGCCAGCTCACCACCAGGGGGCAGTGATTCACCCCTCCACTTT. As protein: CASSPPGGSDSPLHF.

The CDR3: CASSVSGGGALQKTQYF. The DNA of the CDR3 is TGTGCCAGCAGCGTATCGGGCGGGGGGGCCTTGCAAAAGACCCAGTACTTC. This rearrangement joins TRBV9 to TRBJ2-5, with 9 bases lining up with TRBD2. Germline V gives CDR1 SGDLS, CDR2 YYNGEE. V was pared by 1 base and J by 6 bases, with 13 bases of the junction left unmatched. This CDR3 spans 17 amino acids.

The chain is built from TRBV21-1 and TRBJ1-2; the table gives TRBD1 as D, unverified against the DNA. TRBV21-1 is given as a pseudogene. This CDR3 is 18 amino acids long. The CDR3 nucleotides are TGTGCCAGCAGCAAAGAAAAGCCTACCGGGACAGGGGACTATAGCTACACCTTC. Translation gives CASSKEKPTGTGDYSYTF.